These 3 T cell receptor beta chains came from one sample sequenced in a study of control samples from healthy donors and cancer patients. Profiling relied on immunoSEQ multiplex PCR, and the TCRdb table lists in-frame clones only, not all of them. This repertoire shows 95,000 to 150,000 clones, roughly 84% found once; its top ten account for more than 6.5%. The sample taken for sequencing was blood. These receptors all stem from a man between 40 and 49 years old in good health.

The V call is TRBV5-6, the J call TRBJ2-3, with TRBD1 as a possible D gene (5 bases). Germline V gene sequence: CDR1 SGHDT, CDR2 YYEEEE. V lost 1 base and J 3 bases, leaving 12 bases between the germline ends. The CDR3 contains 15 residues. The CDR3 region is CASSLYERGTDTQYF. The CDR3 DNA is TGTGCCAGCAGCTTGTATGAAAGGGGAACAGATACGCAGTATTTT.

The V call is TRBV7-2, the J call TRBJ1-2, with D uncertain. The V end was cut by 3 bases, the J end by 5 bases, with 13 bases between. The CDR3 loop spans 14 amino acids. Per the germline V gene, CDR1 is SGHTA and CDR2 is FQGNSA. The CDR3 protein is CASSLTYEGYGYTF. DNA for the CDR3: TGTGCCAGCAGCTTGACCTATGAGGGATATGGCTACACCTTC.

The chain employs TRBV4-3 and TRBJ1-2, with TRBD1 matching 12 bases. The CDR3 extends over 15 amino acids. CDR1 is LGHNA and CDR2 is YSLEER in the germline V gene. V shed 6 bases and J 6 bases; nucleotides not matched to a gene: 8. The CDR3 sequence is CASRLGTGGADGYTF. CDR3 in DNA: TGCGCCAGCAGACTCGGGACAGGGGGCGCGGATGGCTACACCTTC.